Listed below are T cell receptor beta chains from one sample, sequenced in a study of blood T cell repertoires in COVID-19. Sequencing used immunoSEQ multiplex PCR; TCRdb keeps in-frame clones, though not all of them. The sample includes roughly 160,000 clones, approximately 84% of them seen just once. Sample: peripheral blood. The receptors were gathered from a woman between 50 and 59 years old with COVID-19, enrolled during active disease. The CDR3 runs from the conserved cysteine through the conserved F or W. The D gene is left open where the match is weak. Clone size is stated in some rows and not others, as once, few, many or a class when expanded.

D	V	J	size	DNA	CDR3
.	TRBV30	TRBJ2-3	.	TGTGCCTGGACGGGGGACAGCACAGATACGCAGTATTTT	CAWTGDSTDTQYF
TRBD1	TRBV2	TRBJ2-5	.	TGTGCCAGCAGTGATGGACAGGGGGGAGAGACCCAGTACTTC	CASSDGQGGETQYF
.	TRBV15	TRBJ2-7	.	TGTGCCACCAGCAGAGAACTACCCGGGACACCCCTGGACGAGCAGTACTTC	CATSRELPGTPLDEQYF
TRBD2	TRBV5-4	TRBJ2-1	.	TGTGCCAGCAGCCATATAGCGGGGGGCCCCGGCGATGAGCAGTTCTTC	CASSHIAGGPGDEQFF
.	TRBV9	TRBJ1-3	.	TGTGCCAGCAGCGTAGAGTCCCAGGGCGGAAACACCATATATTTT	CASSVESQGGNTIYF
.	TRBV11-2	TRBJ1-1	.	TGTGCCAGCAGCTGGTCGGCGGGCATGAACACTGAAGCTTTCTTT	CASSWSAGMNTEAFF
.	TRBV9	TRBJ2-5	.	TGTGCCAGCAGCGCGGACAGTCTCCAAGAGACCCAGTACTTC	CASSADSLQETQYF
TRBD2	TRBV6-5	TRBJ2-3	.	TGTGCCAGCAGACCCGGACTAGCGGGGAGGGATACGCAGTATTTT	CASRPGLAGRDTQYF
.	TRBV4-2	TRBJ1-4	.	TGTGCCAGCAGCCAAGAGGGAACGGATGGGAGAAAACTGTTTTTT	CASSQEGTDGRKLFF
TRBD2	TRBV7-7	TRBJ2-2	.	TGTGCTAGCAGCTCGGGACTAGCGAAGTTCACCGGGGAGCTGTTTTTT	CASSSGLAKFTGELFF
TRBD1	TRBV4-1	TRBJ1-6	.	TGCGCCAGCAAACCGGCCGGGACAGGGGGCGAAAGAAGATCACCCCTCCACTTT	CASKPAGTGGERRSPLHF
TRBD2	TRBV29-1	TRBJ2-5	.	TGCAGCGTTGAAGTGGTAATCGGTAGCGGGGGACTACAAGAGACCCAGTACTTC	CSVEVVIGSGGLQETQYF
TRBD2	TRBV5-4	TRBJ2-5	.	TGTGCCAGCAGCCCTCGGACTAGCGGGGGGGGAAAGACCCAGTACTTC	CASSPRTSGGGKTQYF
.	TRBV18	TRBJ2-7	many	TGTGCCAGCTCACCAGTTCACGCGTCCAATCCAAGTTACGAGCAGTACTTC	CASSPVHASNPSYEQYF
TRBD2	TRBV7-2	TRBJ2-7	.	TGTGCCAGCAGCTCCGCTAGCGGGGGGGCCTACGAGCAGTACTTC	CASSSASGGAYEQYF
.	TRBV7-8	TRBJ2-1	.	TGTGCCAGCAGCTTAGGAAGTAGCAATGAGCAGTTCTTC	CASSLGSSNEQFF
TRBD1	TRBV28	TRBJ1-1	once	TGTGCCAGCAGTCCGAACAGGGGGCGATTGACTGAAGCTTTCTTT	CASSPNRGRLTEAFF
TRBD1	TRBV4-2	TRBJ1-2	.	TGTGCCAGCAGCCAAGATATGGCAGGGGGCGGTGGCTACACCTTC	CASSQDMAGGGGYTF
.	TRBV7-9	TRBJ2-7	.	TGTGCCAGCAGCTTAAGTCAGGGCTACTACGAGCAGTACTTC	CASSLSQGYYEQYF
.	TRBV7-2	TRBJ2-2	.	TGTGCCAGCAGCTTATCGCGGGATGGGGCCGGGGAGCTGTTTTTT	CASSLSRDGAGELFF
.	TRBV5-1	TRBJ2-7	.	TGCGCCAGCAGATCCGGGACTCTCAACTCCTACGAGCAGTACTTC	CASRSGTLNSYEQYF
.	TRBV13	TRBJ1-3	few	TGTGCCAGCAGCTTAGGGTGGGGGGGCTCTGGAAACACCATATATTTT	CASSLGWGGSGNTIYF
.	TRBV28	TRBJ2-5	.	TGTGCCAGCAGTTCCAGGGAGACCCAGTACTTC	CASSSRETQYF
TRBD1	TRBV2	TRBJ1-6	few	TGTGCCAGCACAGGGGGCTCCTATAATTCACCCCTCCACTTT	CASTGGSYNSPLHF
TRBD2	TRBV10-3	TRBJ2-1	.	TGTGCCATCAGTGCTAGCGGCGACAATGAGCAGTTCTTC	CAISASGDNEQFF
TRBD2	TRBV2	TRBJ2-3	.	TGTGCCAGCAGCCGCGGGGGGGCTGCAGATACGCAGTATTTT	CASSRGGAADTQYF
.	TRBV7-3	TRBJ1-1	.	TGTGCCAGCAGCTTAAGTTTTAGCGGGGCTTTCTTT	CASSLSFSGAFF
TRBD1	TRBV28	TRBJ1-2	.	TGTGCCAGCCATCTGGGACAGAACTATGGCTACACCTTC	CASHLGQNYGYTF